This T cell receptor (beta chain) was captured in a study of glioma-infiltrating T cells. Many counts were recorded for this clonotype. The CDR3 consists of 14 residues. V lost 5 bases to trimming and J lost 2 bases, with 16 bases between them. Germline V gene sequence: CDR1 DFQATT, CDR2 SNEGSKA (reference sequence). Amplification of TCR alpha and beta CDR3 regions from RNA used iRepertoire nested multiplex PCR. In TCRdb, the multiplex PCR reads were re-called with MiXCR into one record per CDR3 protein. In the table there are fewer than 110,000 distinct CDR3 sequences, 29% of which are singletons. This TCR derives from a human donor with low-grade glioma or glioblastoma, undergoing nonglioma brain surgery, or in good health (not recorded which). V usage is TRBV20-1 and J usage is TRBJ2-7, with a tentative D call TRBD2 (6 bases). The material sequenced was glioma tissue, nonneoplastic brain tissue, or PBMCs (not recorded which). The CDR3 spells CSADLPRGTYEQYF. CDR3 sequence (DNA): TGCAGTGCTGACCTCCCGCGGGGCACCTACGAGCAGTACTTC.